Below, 10 T cell receptor beta chains from the same sample are listed, as sequenced in a study of cytomegalovirus exposure and HLA in healthy donors. PCR involved 60 Vbeta and 13 Jbeta primers. The protocol was immunoSEQ multiplex PCR, while the TCRdb copy is restricted to in-frame clones and leaves out a portion. This sample has approximately 140,000 clones, with about four fifths found just once. Sequencing input: PBMCs. The receptors come from a human donor in good health.

The chain combines TRBV27 with TRBJ1-2; a weak D match, TRBD1 (5 bases). The CDR3 has 14 residues. Trimming pared 2 bases from V and 0 bases from J, leaving 7 bases between. Germline assignment: CDR1 MNHEY and CDR2 SMNVEV (reference sequence). CDR3 in DNA: TGTGCCAGCAGTTTACAGGGTCCTAACTATGGCTACACCTTC. Its translation is CASSLQGPNYGYTF.

This clone has just one count. The chain links TRBV11-2 to TRBJ1-1, with D perhaps matching TRBD1 (5 bases). The CDR3 has 13 residues. Looked up from germline, CDR1 is SGHAT and CDR2 is FQNNGV. Trimming took off 5 bases at V and 2 bases at J, with 9 bases between the two ends. CDR3: CASSPTGNTEAFF. The CDR3 DNA follows: TGTGCCAGCAGCCCCACAGGAAACACTGAAGCTTTCTTT.

This rearrangement joins TRBV7-8 to TRBJ1-1, with TRBD1 matching 7 bases. V shed 4 bases, J shed 6 bases, and the junction held 14 bases outside the gene matches. This CDR3 has 16 amino acids. Germline CDR1 reads SGHVS; CDR2 reads FQNEAQ. DNA for the CDR3: TGTGCCAGCAGCTCGACGGGCCTCACCCAGGGGGCTGAAGCTTTCTTT. Its translation: CASSSTGLTQGAEAFF.

This chain links TRBV2 with TRBJ2-7; 10 bases align to TRBD1. V lost 8 bases to trimming and J lost 5 bases; unmatched junction nucleotides: 15. Germline V gives CDR1 SNHLY, CDR2 FYNNEI. This CDR3 spans 16 amino acids. Written as DNA, the CDR3 is TGTGCCAGCGGATTCTATCCGGGACAGGGGAGCCACGAGCAGTACTTC. This sequence encodes CASGFYPGQGSHEQYF.

The rearrangement joins TRBV19 to TRBJ2-1; 8 bases fit TRBD2. After removal of 5 bases from V and 6 bases from J, the junction contained 6 bases not matched to a gene. Germline CDR1 LNHDA, CDR2 SQIVND (reference sequence). The CDR3 contains 14 residues. CDR3: CASSARTSFNEQFF. CDR3 nucleotide sequence: TGTGCCAGTAGTGCCAGGACTAGCTTCAATGAGCAGTTCTTC.

The chain links TRBV27 to TRBJ2-7, with D tentatively TRBD2 (5 bases). The germline gives CDR1 MNHEY, CDR2 SMNVEV (reference sequence). The CDR3 is made up of 18 amino acids. V lost 0 bases to trimming and J lost 1 base, with 19 bases between them. CDR3 coding DNA: TGTGCCAGCAGTTTATCGGCAGCGGTTCGGCAGGCTTCCTACGAGCAGTACTTC. This translates into CASSLSAAVRQASYEQYF.

This chain joins TRBV5-4 and TRBJ2-5; D is perhaps TRBD1 (6 bases). CDR1 is SGHNT and CDR2 is YYREEE in the germline V gene (reference sequence). V was shortened by 4 bases and J by 5 bases, with 12 bases between the two germline ends. This CDR3 region has 13 residues. The CDR3 DNA reads as TGTGCCAGCAGCCCAGGGGTGCGGGAGACCCAGTACTTC. This translates into CASSPGVRETQYF.

This chain joins TRBV19 and TRBJ1-1; D unclear. CDR3 size: 14 residues. With 5 bases removed from V and 1 base from J, the gap between germline ends came to 11 bases. Germline V gives CDR1 LNHDA, CDR2 SQIVND (reference sequence). CDR3 residues: CASSGRSPNTEAFF. The CDR3, as DNA: TGTGCCAGTAGTGGCAGGTCGCCGAACACTGAAGCTTTCTTT.

The chain employs TRBV5-1 and TRBJ1-2, with a possible D match to TRBD1 (5 bases). This CDR3 spans 13 amino acids. In germline, CDR1 is SGHRS, CDR2 YFSETQ. Trimming shortened V by 0 bases and J by 5 bases, and 8 bases separated the two germline ends. This chain's CDR3 is CASSLAGGYGYTF. In DNA form, the CDR3 reads TGCGCCAGCAGCTTGGCGGGGGGTTATGGCTACACCTTC.

The chain carries TRBV5-6 and TRBJ1-5, with D perhaps TRBD1 (6 bases). Deletions cut 2 bases from V and 5 bases from J, with 20 bases between. This CDR3 has 17 amino acids. Germline V lookup: CDR1 SGHDT, CDR2 YYEEEE. CDR3 loop: CASSFRRGGVLYQPQHF. The CDR3 DNA is TGTGCCAGCAGCTTTCGTAGGGGGGGCGTCCTATATCAGCCCCAGCATTTT.